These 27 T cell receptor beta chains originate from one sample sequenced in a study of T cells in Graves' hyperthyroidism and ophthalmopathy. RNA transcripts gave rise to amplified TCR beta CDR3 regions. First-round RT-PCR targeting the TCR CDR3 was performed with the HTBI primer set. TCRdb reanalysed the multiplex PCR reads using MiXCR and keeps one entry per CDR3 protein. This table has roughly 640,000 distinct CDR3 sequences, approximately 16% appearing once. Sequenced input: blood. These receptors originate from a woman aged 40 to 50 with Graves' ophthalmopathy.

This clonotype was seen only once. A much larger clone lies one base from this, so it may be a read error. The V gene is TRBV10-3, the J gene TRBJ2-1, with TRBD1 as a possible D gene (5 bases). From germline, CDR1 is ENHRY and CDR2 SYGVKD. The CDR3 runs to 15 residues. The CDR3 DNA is TGTGCCATCAGTGAGTATAAGGGGATGTACAATCAGCAGTTCTTC. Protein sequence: CAISEYKGMYNQQFF.

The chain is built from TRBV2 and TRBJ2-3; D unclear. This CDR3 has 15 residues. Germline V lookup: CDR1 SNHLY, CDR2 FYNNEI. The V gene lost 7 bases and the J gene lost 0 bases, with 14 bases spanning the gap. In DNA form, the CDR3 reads TGTGCCAGCACTGTAGGCGGCTCTAGCACAGATACGCAGTATTTT. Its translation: CASTVGGSSTDTQYF.

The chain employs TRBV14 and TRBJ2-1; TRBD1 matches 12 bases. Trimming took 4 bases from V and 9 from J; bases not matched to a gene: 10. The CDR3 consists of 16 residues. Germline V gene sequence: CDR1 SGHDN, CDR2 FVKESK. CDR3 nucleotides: TGTGCCAGCAGCCCCATCCGGGACAGGGGGCGGGGTGAGCAGTTCTTC. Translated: CASSPIRDRGRGEQFF.

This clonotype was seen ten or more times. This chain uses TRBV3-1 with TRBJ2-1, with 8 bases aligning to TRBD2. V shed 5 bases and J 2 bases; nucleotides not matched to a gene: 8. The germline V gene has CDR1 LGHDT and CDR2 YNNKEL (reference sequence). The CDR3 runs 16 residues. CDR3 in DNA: TGTGCCAGCAGCTCGCAAGCGGGAGAGCCCTACAATGAGCAGTTCTTC. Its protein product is CASSSQAGEPYNEQFF.

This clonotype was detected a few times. The CDR3 DNA follows: TGTGCCTCTTCCCCCGGGACAGTCTTGGAGACCCAGTACTTC. It translates to CASSPGTVLETQYF. The chain couples TRBV7-8 to TRBJ2-5, with TRBD1 matching 7 bases. With V trimmed by 11 bases and J by 5 bases, 14 bases remained unmatched. The CDR3 covers 14 residues. CDR1 is SGHVS, CDR2 FQNEAQ, per germline.

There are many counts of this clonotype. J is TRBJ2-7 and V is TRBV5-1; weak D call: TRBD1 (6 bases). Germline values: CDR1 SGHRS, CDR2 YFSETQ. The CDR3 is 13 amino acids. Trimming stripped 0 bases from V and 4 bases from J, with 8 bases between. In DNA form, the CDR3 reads TGCGCCAGCAGCTTGGCAGGGGAGTACGAGCAGTACTTC. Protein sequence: CASSLAGEYEQYF.

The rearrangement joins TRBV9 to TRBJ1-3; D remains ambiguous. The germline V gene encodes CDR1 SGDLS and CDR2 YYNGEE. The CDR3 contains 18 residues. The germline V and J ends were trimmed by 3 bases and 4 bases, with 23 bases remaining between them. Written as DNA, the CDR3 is TGTGCCAGCAGCGGACTTCTTGTAGAAAGTTCGGTCGGAAACACCATATATTTT. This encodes CASSGLLVESSVGNTIYF.

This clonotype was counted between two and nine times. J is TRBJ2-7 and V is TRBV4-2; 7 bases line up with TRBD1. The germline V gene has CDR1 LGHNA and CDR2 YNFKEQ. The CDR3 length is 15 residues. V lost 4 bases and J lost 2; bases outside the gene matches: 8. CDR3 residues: CASSLRDSQPYEQYF. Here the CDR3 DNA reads TGTGCCAGCAGCCTCCGGGACAGCCAGCCCTACGAGCAGTACTTC.

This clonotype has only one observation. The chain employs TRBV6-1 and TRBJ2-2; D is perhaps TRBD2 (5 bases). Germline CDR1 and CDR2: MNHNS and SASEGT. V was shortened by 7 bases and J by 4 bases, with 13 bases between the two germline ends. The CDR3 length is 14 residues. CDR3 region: CASTPGRTTGELFF. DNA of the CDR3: TGTGCCAGCACCCCGGGGAGAACCACCGGGGAGCTGTTTTTT.

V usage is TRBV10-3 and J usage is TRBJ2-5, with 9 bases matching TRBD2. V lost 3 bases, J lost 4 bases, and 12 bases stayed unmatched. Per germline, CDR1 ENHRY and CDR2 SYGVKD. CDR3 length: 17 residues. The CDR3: CAISDIIGGGGPETQYF. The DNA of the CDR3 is TGTGCCATCAGTGATATTATCGGCGGGGGGGGGCCAGAGACCCAGTACTTC.

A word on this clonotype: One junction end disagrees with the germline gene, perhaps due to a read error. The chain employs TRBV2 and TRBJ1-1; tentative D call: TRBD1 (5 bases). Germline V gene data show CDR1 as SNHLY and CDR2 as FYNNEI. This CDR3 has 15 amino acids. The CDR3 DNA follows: TGTGCCAGCAGTGATCAGGGTCTAGTGTCTGCTGAAGCTCTCTTT. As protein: CASSDQGLVSAEALF. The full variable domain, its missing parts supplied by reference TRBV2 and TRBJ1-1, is EPEVTQTPSHQVTQMGQEVILRCVPISNHLYFYWYRQILGQKVEFLVSFYNNEISEKSEIFDDQFSVERPDGSNFTLKIRSTKLEDSAMYFCASSDQGLVSAEALFGQGTRLTVV.

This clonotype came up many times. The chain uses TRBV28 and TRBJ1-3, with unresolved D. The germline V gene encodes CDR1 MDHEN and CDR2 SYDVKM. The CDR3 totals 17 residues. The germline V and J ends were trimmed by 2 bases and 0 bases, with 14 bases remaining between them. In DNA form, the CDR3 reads TGTGCCAGCAGTTTAAGAATGAGGCCGCTCTCTGGAAACACCATATATTTT. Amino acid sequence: CASSLRMRPLSGNTIYF.

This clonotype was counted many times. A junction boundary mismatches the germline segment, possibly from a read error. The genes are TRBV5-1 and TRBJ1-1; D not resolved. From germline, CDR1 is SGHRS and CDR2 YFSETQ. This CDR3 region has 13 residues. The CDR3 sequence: CASSLEANTEAFF. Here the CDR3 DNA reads TGTGCCAGCAGCTTAGAGGCTAACACTGAAGCTTTCTTT.

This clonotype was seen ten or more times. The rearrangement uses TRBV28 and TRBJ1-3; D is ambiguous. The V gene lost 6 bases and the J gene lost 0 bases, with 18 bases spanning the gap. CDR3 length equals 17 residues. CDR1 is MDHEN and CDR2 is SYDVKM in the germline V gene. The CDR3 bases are TGTGCCAGCAGATCCGACCCTCCAAGACGCTCTGGAAACACCATATATTTT. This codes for CASRSDPPRRSGNTIYF.

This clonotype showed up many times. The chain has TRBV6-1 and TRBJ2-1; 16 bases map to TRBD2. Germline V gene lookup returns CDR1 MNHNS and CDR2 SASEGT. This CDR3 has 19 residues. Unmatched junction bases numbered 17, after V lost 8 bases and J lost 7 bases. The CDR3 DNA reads TGTGCCAGCCGTTTTAAAACGGGACTAGCGGGAGGGCCGTCAAATGAGCAGTTCTTC. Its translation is CASRFKTGLAGGPSNEQFF.

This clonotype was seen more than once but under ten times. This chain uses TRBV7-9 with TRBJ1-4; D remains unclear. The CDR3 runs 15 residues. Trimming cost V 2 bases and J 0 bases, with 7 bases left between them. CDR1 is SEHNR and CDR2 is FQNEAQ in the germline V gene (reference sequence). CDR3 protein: CASSLPGTTNEKLFF. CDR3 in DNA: TGTGCCAGCAGCTTACCCGGAACAACTAATGAAAAACTGTTTTTT. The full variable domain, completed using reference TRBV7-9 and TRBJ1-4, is DTGVSQNPRHKITKRGQNVTFRCDPISEHNRLYWYRQTLGQGPEFLTYFQNEAQLEKSRLLSDRFSAERPKGSFSTLEIQRTEQGDSAMYLCASSLPGTTNEKLFFGSGTQLSVL.

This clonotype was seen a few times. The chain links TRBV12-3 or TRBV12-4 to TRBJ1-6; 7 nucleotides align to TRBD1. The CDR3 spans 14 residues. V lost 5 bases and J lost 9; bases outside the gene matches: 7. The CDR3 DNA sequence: TGTGCCAGCAGTATCTCGACAGGGACTTCACCCCTCCACTTT. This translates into CASSISTGTSPLHF.

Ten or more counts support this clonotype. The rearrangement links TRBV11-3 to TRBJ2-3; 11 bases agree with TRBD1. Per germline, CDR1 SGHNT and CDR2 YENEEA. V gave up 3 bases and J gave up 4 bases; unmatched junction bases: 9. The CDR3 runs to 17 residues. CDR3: CASSFSLWTGGADTQYF. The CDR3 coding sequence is TGTGCCAGCAGCTTCAGCTTGTGGACAGGGGGCGCAGATACGCAGTATTTT.

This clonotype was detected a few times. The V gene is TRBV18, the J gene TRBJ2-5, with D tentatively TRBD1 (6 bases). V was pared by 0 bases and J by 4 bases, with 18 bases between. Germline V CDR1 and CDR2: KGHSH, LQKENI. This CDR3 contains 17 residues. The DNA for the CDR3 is TGTGCCAGCTCACCACCCTCAGGCCAGGGGTTTGGAGAGACCCAGTACTTC. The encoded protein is CASSPPSGQGFGETQYF.

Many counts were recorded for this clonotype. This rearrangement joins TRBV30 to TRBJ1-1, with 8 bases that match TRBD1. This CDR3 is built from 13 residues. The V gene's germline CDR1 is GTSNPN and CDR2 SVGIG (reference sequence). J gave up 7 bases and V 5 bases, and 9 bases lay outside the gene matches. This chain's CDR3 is CAWDRGEVNEAFF. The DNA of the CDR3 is TGTGCCTGGGACAGGGGTGAAGTTAATGAAGCTTTCTTT.

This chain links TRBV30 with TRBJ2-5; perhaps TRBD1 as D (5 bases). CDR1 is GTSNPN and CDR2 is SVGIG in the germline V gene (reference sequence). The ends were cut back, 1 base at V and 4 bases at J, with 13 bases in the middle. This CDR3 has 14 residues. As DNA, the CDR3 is TGTGCCTGGAGTGAGGGTCTGGGGCGAGAGACCCAGTACTTC. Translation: CAWSEGLGRETQYF.

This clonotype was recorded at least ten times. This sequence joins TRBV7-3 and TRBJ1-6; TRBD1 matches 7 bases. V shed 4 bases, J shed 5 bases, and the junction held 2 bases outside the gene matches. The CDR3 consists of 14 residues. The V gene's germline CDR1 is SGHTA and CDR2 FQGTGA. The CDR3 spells CASSSGQHNSPLHF. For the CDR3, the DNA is TGTGCCAGCAGCTCGGGACAGCATAATTCACCCCTCCACTTT.

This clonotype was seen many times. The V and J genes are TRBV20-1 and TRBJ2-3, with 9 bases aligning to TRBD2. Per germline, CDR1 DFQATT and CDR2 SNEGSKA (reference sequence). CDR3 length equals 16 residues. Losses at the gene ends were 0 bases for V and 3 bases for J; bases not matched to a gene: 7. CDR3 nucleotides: TGCAGTGCTAGAGACAGCCTAGCGGGGAGGACAGATACGCAGTATTTT. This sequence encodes CSARDSLAGRTDTQYF.

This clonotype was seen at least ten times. CDR3 in DNA: TGTGCCAGCAGCTCCATAGCCTCCTACAATGAGCAGTTCTTC. Its protein is CASSSIASYNEQFF. This chain connects TRBV12-3 or TRBV12-4 to TRBJ2-1; D not certain. V lost 6 bases, J lost 0 bases, and 9 bases lay in between. CDR3 length: 14 amino acids.

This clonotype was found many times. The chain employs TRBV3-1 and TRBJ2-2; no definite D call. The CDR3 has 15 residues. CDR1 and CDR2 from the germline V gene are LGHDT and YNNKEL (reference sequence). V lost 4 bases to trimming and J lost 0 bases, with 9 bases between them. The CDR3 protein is CASSLYVTNTGELFF. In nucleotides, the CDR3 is TGTGCCAGCAGCCTCTATGTGACGAACACCGGGGAGCTGTTTTTT.

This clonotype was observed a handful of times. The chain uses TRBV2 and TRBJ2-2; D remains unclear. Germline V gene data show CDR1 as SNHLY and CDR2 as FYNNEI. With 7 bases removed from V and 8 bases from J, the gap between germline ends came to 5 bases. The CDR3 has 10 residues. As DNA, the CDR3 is TGTGCCAGCAAGGAGGGGGAGCTGTTTTTT. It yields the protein CASKEGELFF.

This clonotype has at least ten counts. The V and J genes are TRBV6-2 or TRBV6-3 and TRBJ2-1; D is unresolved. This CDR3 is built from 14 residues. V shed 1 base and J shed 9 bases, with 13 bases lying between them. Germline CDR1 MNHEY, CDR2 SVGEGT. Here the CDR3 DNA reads TGTGCCAGCAGTTACTGGCACTCCAACGCTGAGCAGTTCTTC. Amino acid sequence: CASSYWHSNAEQFF.